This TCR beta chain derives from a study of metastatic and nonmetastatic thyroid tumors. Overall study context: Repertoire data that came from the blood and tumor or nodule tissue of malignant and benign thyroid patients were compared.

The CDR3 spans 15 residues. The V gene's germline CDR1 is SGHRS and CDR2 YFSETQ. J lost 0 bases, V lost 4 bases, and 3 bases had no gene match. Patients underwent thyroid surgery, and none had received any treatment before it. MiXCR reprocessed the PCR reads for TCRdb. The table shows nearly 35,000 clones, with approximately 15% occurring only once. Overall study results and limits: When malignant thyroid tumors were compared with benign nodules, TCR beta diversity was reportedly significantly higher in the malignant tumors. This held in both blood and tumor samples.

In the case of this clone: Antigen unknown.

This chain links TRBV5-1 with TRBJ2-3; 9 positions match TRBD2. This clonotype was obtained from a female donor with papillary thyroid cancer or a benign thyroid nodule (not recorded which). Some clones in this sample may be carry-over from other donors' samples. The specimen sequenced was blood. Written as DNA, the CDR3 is TGCGCCAGCAGCCGACTAGCGGAGAGCACAGATACGCAGTATTTT. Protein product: CASSRLAESTDTQYF. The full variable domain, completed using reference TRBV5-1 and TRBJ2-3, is KAGVTQTPRYLIKTRGQQVTLSCSPISGHRSVSWYQQTPGQGLQFLFEYFSETQRNKGNFPGRFSGRQFSNSRSEMNVSTLELGDSALYLCASSRLAESTDTQYFGPGTRLTVL.